The TCR beta chain under discussion was sequenced for a study of Graves' ophthalmopathy and Graves' hyperthyroidism. The wider study: The authors defined stable hyperthyroidism as no ophthalmopathy within 18 months of follow-up.

Amplification from RNA transcripts yielded the TCR beta CDR3 regions. The first round was an RT-PCR with HTBI primers, and the second round was a multiplex PCR. TCRdb re-called the multiplex PCR reads with MiXCR, one entry per CDR3 protein. The sample lists over a million distinct CDR3 sequences; roughly 35% were seen once. The CDR3 runs to 13 residues. The junction had 5 bases not matched to a gene; V was cut back by 11 bases and J by 1 base. CDR1 MGHDK and CDR2 SYGVNS come from the germline V gene. The rearrangement joins TRBV25-1 to TRBJ1-5; TRBD1 agrees at 7 bases. The source of this sequence is an adult man with Graves' hyperthyroidism. Sequencing was carried out using peripheral blood or thyroid tissue (not recorded which). The CDR3 protein is CAYRGSSNQPQHF. The DNA of the CDR3 is TGTGCCTACAGGGGTTCGAGCAATCAGCCCCAGCATTTT.